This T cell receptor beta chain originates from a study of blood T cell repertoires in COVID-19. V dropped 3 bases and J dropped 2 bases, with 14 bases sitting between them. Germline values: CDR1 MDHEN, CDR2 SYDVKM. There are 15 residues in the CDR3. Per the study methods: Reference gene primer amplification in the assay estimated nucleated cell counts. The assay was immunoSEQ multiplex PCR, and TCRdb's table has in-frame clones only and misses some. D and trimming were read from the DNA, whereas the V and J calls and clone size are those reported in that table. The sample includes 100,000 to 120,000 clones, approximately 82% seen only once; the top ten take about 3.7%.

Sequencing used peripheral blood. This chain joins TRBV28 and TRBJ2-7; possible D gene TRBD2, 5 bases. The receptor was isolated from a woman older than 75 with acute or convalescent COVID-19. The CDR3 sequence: CASSFGRVLPYEQYF. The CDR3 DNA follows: TGTGCCAGCAGTTTTGGGAGAGTGTTACCCTACGAGCAGTACTTC.